This T cell receptor beta chain came from a study of identifying expanded T cells in peripheral blood. Overall study results and limits: Variance in clone template counts between approximately two-week samples significantly increased with total template count across all healthy donors. About 1.3 clones differed between technical replicates, versus 16.4 and 19 over time.

CDR3 length: 15 residues. The J segment lost 0 bases and the V segment lost 5 bases, leaving 7 bases of the junction unmatched. Germline V CDR1 and CDR2: SGHRS, YFSETQ. Collection occurred without any documented infections or immune events in donors. Data came from immunoSEQ multiplex PCR; TCRdb stores just in-frame clones and leaves some out. The sample has tens of thousands of clones, 70% to 90% seen once. Turning to this clone: What it binds is not known.

The sample comprised blood. V is TRBV5-1 and J is TRBJ2-7; 8 nucleotides align to TRBD1. This clonotype was sampled from a person aged 18 to 70 in good health. The CDR3 DNA is TGCGCCAGCAGACCGGACAGGGCCTTCTCCTACGAGCAGTACTTC. Protein sequence: CASRPDRAFSYEQYF. The whole variable domain, filled in from reference TRBV5-1 and TRBJ2-7, reads KAGVTQTPRYLIKTRGQQVTLSCSPISGHRSVSWYQQTPGQGLQFLFEYFSETQRNKGNFPGRFSGRQFSNSRSEMNVSTLELGDSALYLCASRPDRAFSYEQYFGPGTRLTVT.